One T cell receptor (beta chain) is described in this entry. The PCR made use of 60 Vbeta and 13 Jbeta primers. The method was immunoSEQ multiplex PCR; TCRdb's version includes in-frame clones alone and lacks a portion of them. The sample shows fewer than 120,000 clones, 65% to 80% of them seen only once. This specimen comes from a study of cytomegalovirus exposure and HLA in healthy donors. This CDR3 has 14 amino acids. The germline V gene encodes CDR1 MNHEY and CDR2 SMNVEV (reference sequence). Trimming shortened V by 5 bases and J by 3 bases, and 13 bases separated the two germline ends. This sequence originates from a woman aged 60-75 years in good health and CMV-seropositive. The chain uses TRBV27 and TRBJ1-2, with TRBD1 as a possible D gene (6 bases). Sequenced input: PBMCs. CDR3 nucleotides: TGTGCCAGCAGTCTAACCGGACAGCACTATGGCTACACCTTC. Protein: CASSLTGQHYGYTF.